This TCR beta chain was obtained from a study of human CD8 memory T cell subsets. Turning to this clonotype: As yet, its antigen is unknown.

Scientists made TCR beta libraries using UMI-labeled 5' RACE. Original methodology: The number of functional CDR3 beta clonotypes in each TCR beta library ranged from roughly 3,000 to 20,000. One entry per CDR3 protein, without DNA, is what TCRdb gives after re-calling the 5' RACE reads. It is TCRdb's table, rather than the study itself, that gives the V and J calls and clone size. This sample's table has about 7,900 distinct CDR3 sequences. Study-level points and caveats: Estimation by Chao1 suggested that stem-like memory T cells had more diversity than did precursor exhausted T cells. Overlapping only minimally, the repertoires of stem-like memory and precursor exhausted T cells were largely separate from each other.

The specimen was CD8+ T cells from PBMCs. The TCR was taken from a human donor in good health.

This CDR3 is CASMHPELTNSYEQYF. The gene calls are TRBV2 and TRBJ2-7. The CDR3 totals 16 residues. The germline V gene has CDR1 SNHLY and CDR2 FYNNEI.